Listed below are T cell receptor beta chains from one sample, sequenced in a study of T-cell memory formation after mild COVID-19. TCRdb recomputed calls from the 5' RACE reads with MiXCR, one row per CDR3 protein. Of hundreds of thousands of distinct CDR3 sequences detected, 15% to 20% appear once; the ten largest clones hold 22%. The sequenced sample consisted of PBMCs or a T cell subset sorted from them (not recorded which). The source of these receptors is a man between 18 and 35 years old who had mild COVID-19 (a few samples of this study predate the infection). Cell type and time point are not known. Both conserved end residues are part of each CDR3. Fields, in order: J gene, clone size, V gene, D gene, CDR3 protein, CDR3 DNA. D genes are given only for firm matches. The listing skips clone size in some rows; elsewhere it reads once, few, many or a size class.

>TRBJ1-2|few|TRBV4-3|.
CASPRISYGYTF
TGCGCCAGTCCTAGGATATCCTATGGCTACACCTTC
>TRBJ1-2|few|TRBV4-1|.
CASSQGAADYGYTF
TGCGCCAGCAGCCAAGGTGCAGCTGACTATGGCTACACCTTC
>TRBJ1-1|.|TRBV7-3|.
CASRLNRESTEAFF
TGTGCCAGCAGATTAAACAGGGAGAGCACTGAAGCTTTCTTT
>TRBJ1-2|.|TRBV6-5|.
CASSYSKQGGYGYTF
TGTGCCAGCAGTTACTCCAAACAGGGTGGCTATGGCTACACCTTC
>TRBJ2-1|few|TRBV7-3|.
CASSLGAGFYNEQFF
TGTGCCAGCAGCTTAGGTGCGGGTTTCTACAATGAGCAGTTCTTC
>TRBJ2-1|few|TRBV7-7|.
CASSFGASSYNEQFF
TGTGCTAGCAGCTTCGGGGCTAGCTCCTACAATGAGCAGTTCTTC
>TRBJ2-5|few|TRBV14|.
CASSQNRETQYF
TGTGCCAGCAGTCAAAACAGGGAGACCCAGTACTTC
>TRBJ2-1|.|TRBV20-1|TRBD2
CSAPGTSGIYNEQFF
TGCAGTGCTCCCGGGACTAGCGGGATCTACAATGAGCAGTTCTTC
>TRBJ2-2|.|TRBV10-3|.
CAIRERTGELFF
TGTGCCATCAGGGAAAGGACCGGGGAGCTGTTTTTT
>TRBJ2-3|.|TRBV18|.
CASSPMATDTQYF
TGTGCCAGCTCACCAATGGCCACAGATACGCAGTATTTT
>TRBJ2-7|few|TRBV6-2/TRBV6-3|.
CASSYRFNEQYF
TGTGCCAGCAGTTACAGGTTCAACGAGCAGTACTTC
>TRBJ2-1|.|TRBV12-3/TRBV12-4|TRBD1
CASSFTRDSYYNEQFF
TGTGCCAGCAGTTTCACCCGGGACAGCTACTACAATGAGCAGTTCTTC
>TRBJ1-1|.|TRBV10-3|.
CAISETGNTEAFF
TGTGCCATCAGTGAGACGGGGAACACTGAAGCTTTCTTT
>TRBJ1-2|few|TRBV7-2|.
CASSLRTAEGYTF
TGTGCCAGCAGCCTTAGGACAGCGGAGGGCTACACCTTC
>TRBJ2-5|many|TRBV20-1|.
CSASPLARETQYF
TGCAGTGCTAGTCCGTTGGCTAGAGAGACCCAGTACTTC